This TCR beta chain was obtained from a study of metastatic and nonmetastatic thyroid tumors. TCRdb re-clonotyped the PCR reads via MiXCR. The sample shows about 32,000 clones, approximately 7.4% of them seen only once. Details on this clone: One base away lies a much larger clone, so this may be a sequencing read error.

Germline values: CDR1 SGDLS, CDR2 YYNGEE. The CDR3 is made up of 17 amino acids. The germline V and J ends were trimmed by 0 bases and 6 bases, with 20 bases remaining between them. The entire patient cohort was treatment-naive prior to thyroid surgery. The material sequenced was blood. The gene calls are TRBV9 and TRBJ2-3; D may be TRBD2 (6 bases). The receptor's source is a female donor with papillary thyroid cancer or a benign thyroid nodule (not recorded which). Some clones in this sample may be carry-over from other donors' samples. The CDR3 reads CASSVGGGAVVVDTQYF. The CDR3 coding sequence is TGTGCCAGCAGCGTAGGTGGAGGGGCGGTCGTCGTCGATACGCAGTATTTT.